A single sample is the source of the 5 T cell receptor beta chains below, sequenced in a study of siplizumab effects on memory and regulatory T cells. Data came from immunoSEQ multiplex PCR; TCRdb stores just in-frame clones and leaves some out. The sample consists of 90,000 to 95,000 clones, roughly 96% of them appearing once. Sequencing was performed on naive CD4+ T cells sorted from blood. The receptor set was obtained from a human donor in good health.

The chain links TRBV29-1 to TRBJ1-3; D is undetermined. This CDR3 contains 10 residues. Germline CDR1 reads SQVTM; CDR2 reads ANQGSEA. V lost 7 bases and J 3 bases, leaving 4 bases between the germline ends. The CDR3 sequence is CSGRGNTIYF. Written as DNA, the CDR3 is TGCAGCGGGCGTGGAAACACCATATATTTT.

The chain recombines TRBV10-3 with TRBJ1-1; 8 bases align to TRBD1. The ends lost 4 bases at V and 1 base at J; junction bases unmatched: 8. This CDR3 has 16 residues. Germline assignment: CDR1 ENHRY and CDR2 SYGVKD. The CDR3 coding sequence is TGTGCCATCAGTGGAAATTATGGACAGGGGAACACTGAAGCTTTCTTT. Its translation: CAISGNYGQGNTEAFF.

The chain recombines TRBV28 with TRBJ1-1; unclear D gene. V was clipped by 2 bases and J by 1 base, with 2 bases between them. CDR1 is MDHEN and CDR2 is SYDVKM in the germline V gene. The CDR3 runs 12 residues. CDR3 sequence: CASSLQNTEAFF. CDR3 bases: TGTGCCAGCAGTTTACAGAACACTGAAGCTTTCTTT.

The rearrangement uses TRBV11-2 and TRBJ2-1; the match to TRBD2 covers 7 bases. The CDR3 sequence is 15 residues long. Trimming removed 1 base from V and 9 bases from J; junction bases left unmatched: 9. Germline V gene data show CDR1 as SGHAT and CDR2 as FQNNGV. The CDR3 sequence: CASSLGAGSGGEQFF. As DNA, the CDR3 is TGTGCCAGCAGCTTAGGAGCGGGGAGTGGCGGTGAGCAGTTCTTC.

The chain employs TRBV6-5 and TRBJ2-3; D is unclear. Germline V gene data show CDR1 as MNHEY and CDR2 as SVGAGI. V lost 7 bases and J lost 5, with 7 bases in between. There are 11 residues in the CDR3. Here the CDR3 reads CASTERDTQYF. Here the CDR3 DNA reads TGTGCCAGCACCGAACGAGATACGCAGTATTTT.